This T cell receptor (beta chain) was sequenced during a study of lymphopenia after photon versus proton radiotherapy. The study's findings and limits: Only patients who died were analyzed for survival; proton advantage is unproven.

About this clone: Its target is unknown.

The CDR3 is 14 residues long. Germline CDR1 reads GTSNPN; CDR2 reads SVGIG (reference sequence). Trimming at V came to 4 bases and at J to 8 bases, leaving 10 bases not matched to a gene. The table came from immunoSEQ multiplex PCR; TCRdb's copy has only in-frame clones and leaves some out. The table records 50,000 to 70,000 clones, about nine tenths of them present only once. The input for sequencing was peripheral blood, taken from a patient treated with proton-based radiotherapy. The genes are TRBV30 and TRBJ2-3; 9 bases match TRBD2. The source is a man older than 75 with esophageal cancer. The CDR3 region has the DNA TGTGCCTGGAAACTGACTAGCGGCGTGGGTACGCAGTATTTT. Residues: CAWKLTSGVGTQYF.